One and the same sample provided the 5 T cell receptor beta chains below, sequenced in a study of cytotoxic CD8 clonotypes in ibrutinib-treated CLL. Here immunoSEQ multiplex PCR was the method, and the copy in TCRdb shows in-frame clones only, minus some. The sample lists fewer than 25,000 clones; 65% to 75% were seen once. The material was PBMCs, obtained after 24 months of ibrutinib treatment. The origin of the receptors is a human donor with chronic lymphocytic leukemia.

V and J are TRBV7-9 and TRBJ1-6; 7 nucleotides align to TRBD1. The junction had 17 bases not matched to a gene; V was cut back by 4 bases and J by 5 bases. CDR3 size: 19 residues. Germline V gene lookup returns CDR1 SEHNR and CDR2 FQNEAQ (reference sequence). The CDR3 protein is CASSSGGQLSPRDNSPLHF. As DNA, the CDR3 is TGTGCCAGCAGCTCAGGGGGACAGCTCTCCCCAAGGGATAATTCACCCCTCCACTTT.

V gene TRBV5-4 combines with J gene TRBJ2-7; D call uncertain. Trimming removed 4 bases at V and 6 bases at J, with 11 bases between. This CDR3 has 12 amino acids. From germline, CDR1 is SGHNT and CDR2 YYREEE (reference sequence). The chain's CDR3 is CASSLDWGEQYF. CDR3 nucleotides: TGTGCCAGCAGCCTAGACTGGGGCGAGCAGTACTTC.

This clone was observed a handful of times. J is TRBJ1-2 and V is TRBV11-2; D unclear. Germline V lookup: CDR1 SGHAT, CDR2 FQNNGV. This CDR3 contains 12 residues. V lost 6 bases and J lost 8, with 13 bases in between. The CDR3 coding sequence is TGTGCCAGCAGTCCACCCCAAGGAGGCTACACCTTC. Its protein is CASSPPQGGYTF.

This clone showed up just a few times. The CDR3 DNA sequence: TGCGCCAGCAGCTTGGTTAGCGGGGGGCCGGGGGAGACCCAGTACTTC. Protein product: CASSLVSGGPGETQYF. This chain links TRBV5-1 with TRBJ2-5; 10 bases map to TRBD2. This CDR3 contains 16 residues. CDR1 is SGHRS, CDR2 YFSETQ, per germline. Losses at the gene ends were 0 bases for V and 5 bases for J; bases not matched to a gene: 7.

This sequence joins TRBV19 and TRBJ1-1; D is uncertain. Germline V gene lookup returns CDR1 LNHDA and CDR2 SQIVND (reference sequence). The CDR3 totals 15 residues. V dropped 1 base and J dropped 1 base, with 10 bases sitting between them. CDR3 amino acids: CASSIVADGNTEAFF. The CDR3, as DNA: TGTGCCAGTAGTATAGTCGCGGACGGGAACACTGAAGCTTTCTTT. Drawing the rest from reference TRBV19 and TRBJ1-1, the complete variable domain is DGGITQSPKYLFRKEGQNVTLSCEQNLNHDAMYWYRQDPGQGLRLIYYSQIVNDFQKGDIAEGYSVSREKKESFPLTVTSAQKNPTAFYLCASSIVADGNTEAFFGQGTRLTVV.